This TCR beta chain appears in the sequencing data of a study of cytomegalovirus exposure and HLA in healthy donors. Study findings and constraints: Associated with cytomegalovirus, according to the listing, were 150 to 200 TCR beta chains. Reportedly, cytomegalovirus status was diagnosed with high sensitivity and specificity.

The V segment lost 5 bases and the J segment 1 base; nucleotides outside the gene matches: 8. From germline, CDR1 is SGHRS and CDR2 YFSETQ. This CDR3 is built from 16 residues. Regarding this clone: The antigen is unknown.

The study drew the donors from its approximately 110-subject validation cohort, separate from the roughly 700-subject first cohort. Only in-frame clones appear in the TCRdb table, and some are missing; sequencing was by immunoSEQ multiplex PCR. The table lists some 110,000 clones, more than 70% of them singletons, with nearly 5% in the top ten. The chain is built from TRBV5-1 and TRBJ2-2, with 7 bases identical to TRBD1. The sequence was collected from a man aged 18-30 years in good health and CMV-seronegative. Material: PBMCs. Written as DNA, the CDR3 is TGCGCCAGCAGGATACAGGGGTCCTGGAACACCGGGGAGCTGTTTTTT. Its protein is CASRIQGSWNTGELFF. Using reference TRBV5-1 and TRBJ2-2 for the parts outside the CDR3, the full variable domain is KAGVTQTPRYLIKTRGQQVTLSCSPISGHRSVSWYQQTPGQGLQFLFEYFSETQRNKGNFPGRFSGRQFSNSRSEMNVSTLELGDSALYLCASRIQGSWNTGELFFGEGSRLTVL.